The 6 T cell receptor beta chains given below trace back to one sample, sequenced in a study of blood T cells in healthy people across ages (dated by TCRdb to between 2015 and 2017). Libraries were made using 5' RACE. Data came from an Illumina HiSeq 2500. A second about 7 to 12 cycle PCR used a sample-barcoded 5' primer and a J-beta primer mix. The public reads were run again by TCRdb, first through fastp at Q25 and then through MiXCR, and only productive beta chains were kept. Rows are combined by CDR3 protein, so each entry shows the most common genes and DNA. The sample table holds about 970,000 distinct CDR3 sequences, of which 45% to 60% were seen once. 20% to 25% of the sample is taken by the ten largest. The sample taken for sequencing was blood. All receptors derive from a woman aged 55 to 70 in good health.

This clonotype was detected only once. V gene TRBV3-1 combines with J gene TRBJ2-1; D is unclear. Per the germline V gene, CDR1 is LGHDT and CDR2 is YNNKEL (reference sequence). Deletions cut 1 base from V and 6 bases from J, with 7 bases between. The CDR3 extends over 13 amino acids. CDR3 protein: CASSQGASNEQFF. The DNA for the CDR3 is TGTGCCAGCAGCCAAGGGGCTAGCAATGAGCAGTTCTTC.

The chain is built from TRBV10-3 and TRBJ2-7; the D call may be TRBD1 or TRBD2 (5 bases each). V shed 5 bases and J shed 0 bases, with 11 bases lying between them. Germline CDR1 ENHRY, CDR2 SYGVKD. CDR3 size: 14 residues. The CDR3 spells CAISTGTDSYEQYF. CDR3 DNA sequence: TGTGCCATCAGTACCGGGACGGACTCCTACGAGCAGTACTTC.

The V call is TRBV15, the J call TRBJ2-1; D perhaps matches TRBD2 (6 bases). The CDR3 spans 13 residues. Trimming pared 0 bases from V and 15 bases from J, leaving 15 bases between. CDR1 is LNHNV and CDR2 is YYDKDF in the germline V gene (reference sequence). The CDR3 protein is CATSRDFGGGVFF. The CDR3 bases are TGTGCCACCAGCAGAGATTTTGGCGGAGGGGTGTTCTTC.

This clonotype showed up just a few times. V and J are TRBV3-1 and TRBJ2-7, with D perhaps matching TRBD2 (6 bases). The CDR3 contains 14 residues. Looked up from germline, CDR1 is LGHDT and CDR2 is YNNKEL (reference sequence). Trimming took 6 bases from V and 5 from J, leaving 17 bases between them. Written as DNA, the CDR3 is TGTGCCAGCAGTCACTCCGCCGGGAGCGACGAGCAGTACTTC. It codes for CASSHSAGSDEQYF.

The CDR3 reads CASSLARSYNEQFF. The DNA for the CDR3 is TGTGCCAGCAGTTTAGCACGTTCCTACAATGAGCAGTTCTTC. The V call is TRBV27, the J call TRBJ2-1; the D is unclear. CDR3 length equals 14 residues. CDR1 is MNHEY and CDR2 is SMNVEV in the germline V gene (reference sequence). V was trimmed by 2 bases and J by 1 base, leaving 6 bases between them.

The V and J genes are TRBV20-1 and TRBJ2-3, with TRBD2 identical over 9 bases. Trimming cost V 5 bases and J 7 bases; bases outside gene matches: 13. CDR1 is DFQATT and CDR2 is SNEGSKA in the germline V gene (reference sequence). This CDR3 is built from 15 residues. The CDR3 coding sequence is TGCAGTGCTGATCCCGTAGCGGGAGTGTTAAATACGCAGTATTTT. Protein product: CSADPVAGVLNTQYF.